This T cell receptor (beta chain) appears in the sequencing data of a study of cytomegalovirus exposure and HLA in healthy donors. About this clone itself: The antigen remains undetermined.

CDR1 is SQVTM and CDR2 is ANQGSEA in the germline V gene. The V end was cut by 3 bases, the J end by 4 bases, with 12 bases between. The CDR3 covers 13 residues. General study points: Solely CMV serostatus was available to characterize immune exposure.

Both 60 Vbeta primers and 13 Jbeta primers went into the PCR. TCRdb keeps only in-frame clones here, not all; method: immunoSEQ multiplex PCR. The sample includes around 200,000 clones, about 59% of them seen just once. The chain carries TRBV29-1 and TRBJ2-5, with D possibly matching TRBD2 (6 bases). Sequenced: PBMCs. This TCR derives from a man aged 35 to 55 in good health and CMV-seronegative. The CDR3 spells CSVDPPGGETQYF. The CDR3 DNA sequence: TGCAGCGTTGATCCCCCCGGGGGAGAGACCCAGTACTTC.